This is a list of T cell receptor beta chains from one sample in a study of Tregs in tolerant kidney transplant recipients. The data were produced by immunoSEQ multiplex PCR, yet TCRdb's version contains in-frame clones alone and is incomplete. Of 50,000 to 75,000 clones in the sample, approximately 83% were seen once. Sequenced material: Tregs from blood, taken before the transplant. Every receptor here comes from a human donor who received a combined kidney and bone marrow transplant. Both conserved end residues are part of each CDR3. D genes are given only for firm matches. Clone size, where shown, is once, few, many, or a class for clones that have expanded.

clone size,V gene,D gene,J gene,CDR3 DNA,CDR3 protein
NA,TRBV4-1,NA,TRBJ1-5,TGCGCCAGCAGCCAAGTTTATCGGGCCACGGCAGACAATCAGCCCCAGCATTTT,CASSQVYRATADNQPQHF
NA,TRBV10-3,TRBD1,TRBJ2-3,TGTGCCATCAGTGAGCCGTACACAGGGGTGGATACAGATACGCAGTATTTT,CAISEPYTGVDTDTQYF
once,TRBV19,NA,TRBJ1-1,TGTGCCAGTAGGCGGGCTCTCAAGGGGAACACTGAAGCTTTCTTT,CASRRALKGNTEAFF
NA,TRBV2,NA,TRBJ2-7,TGTGCCAGCATCTCTCTCTACGAGCAGTACTTC,CASISLYEQYF
NA,TRBV28,NA,TRBJ1-2,TGTGGGACCGGCCTCTATGGCTACACCTTC,CGTGLYGYTF
NA,TRBV19,NA,TRBJ2-7,TGTGCCAGTAGTAATTGGGAACACGAGCAGTACTTC,CASSNWEHEQYF
once,TRBV11-3,TRBD1,TRBJ1-1,TGTGCCAGCAGCGTCCGGACAGGGTTTGAAGCTTTCTTT,CASSVRTGFEAFF
NA,TRBV7-2,NA,TRBJ1-3,TGTGCCAGCAGCGTGGACACACTCTCTGGAAACACCATATATTTT,CASSVDTLSGNTIYF
NA,TRBV10-1,NA,TRBJ2-7,TGCGCCAGCAGCGCGGGCGGACAGTACACCTACGAGCAGTACTTC,CASSAGGQYTYEQYF
NA,TRBV4-2,NA,TRBJ1-2,TGTGCCAGCAGCCCCGGATTATATGGCTACACCTTC,CASSPGLYGYTF
NA,TRBV30,NA,TRBJ2-1,TGTGCCTGGAGTACTCTGGGAAGGGTGCAGTTCTTC,CAWSTLGRVQFF
NA,TRBV5-1,NA,TRBJ1-4,TGCGCCAGCACCGGGGGGGAAAAACTGTTTTTT,CASTGGEKLFF
NA,TRBV5-8,NA,TRBJ1-5,TGTGCCAGCAGCTTGCCCGGGTCCAGGCAGCCCCAGCATTTT,CASSLPGSRQPQHF
NA,TRBV6-1,NA,TRBJ2-3,TGTGCCAGCAGACCCAGCACAGATACGCAGTATTTT,CASRPSTDTQYF
NA,TRBV28,TRBD2,TRBJ2-3,TGTGCCAGCAGTTTCCTGACTAGCGGATACACAGATACGCAGTATTTT,CASSFLTSGYTDTQYF
once,TRBV18,TRBD1,TRBJ1-2,TGTGCCAGCTCAGGGACAGCGACTAACTATGGCTACACCTTC,CASSGTATNYGYTF
NA,TRBV28,TRBD2,TRBJ2-1,TGTGCCAGCAGTTTGGCTAGCGGGGAATACAATGAGCAGTTCTTC,CASSLASGEYNEQFF
NA,TRBV6-6,TRBD2,TRBJ2-1,TGTGCCAGCACCCACCCACTAGCGGGAGAACGTGAGCAGTTCTTC,CASTHPLAGEREQFF
NA,TRBV4-2,TRBD2,TRBJ2-4,TGTGCCAGCAGCCAAGAGTCTAGCGGGGGCCTAGCCAAAAACATTCAGTACTTC,CASSQESSGGLAKNIQYF
NA,TRBV13,TRBD1,TRBJ2-1,TGTGCCAGCAGCTCGACAGGGGAAGAGAGCAATGAGCAGTTCTTC,CASSSTGEESNEQFF
NA,TRBV27,TRBD2,TRBJ2-7,TGTGCCAGCAGTCCGGGGACTAGCGGCTCCTACGAGCAGTACTTC,CASSPGTSGSYEQYF